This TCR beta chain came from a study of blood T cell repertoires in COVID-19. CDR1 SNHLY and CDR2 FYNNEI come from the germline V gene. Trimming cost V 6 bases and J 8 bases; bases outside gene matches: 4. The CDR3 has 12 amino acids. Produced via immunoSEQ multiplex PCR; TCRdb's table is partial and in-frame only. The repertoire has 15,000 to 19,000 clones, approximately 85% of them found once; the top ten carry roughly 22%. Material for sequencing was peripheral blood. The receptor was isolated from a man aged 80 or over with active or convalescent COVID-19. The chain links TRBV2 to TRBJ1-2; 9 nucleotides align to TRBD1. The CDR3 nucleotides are TGTGCCAGCAGGGACAGGGGCTTAGGCTACACCTTC. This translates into CASRDRGLGYTF. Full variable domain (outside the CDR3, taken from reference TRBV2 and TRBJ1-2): EPEVTQTPSHQVTQMGQEVILRCVPISNHLYFYWYRQILGQKVEFLVSFYNNEISEKSEIFDDQFSVERPDGSNFTLKIRSTKLEDSAMYFCASRDRGLGYTFGSGTRLTVV.